This TCR beta chain was recovered during a study of CD8 T cells in Susac syndrome. From blood CD8+ and CD4+ T cells, TCR beta sequences were generated. TEMRA cells were enriched by FACS, while CD8+ and CD4+ T cells were obtained through a negative isolation that was performed magnetically. The RNA, 0.5 to 1 ug, was put through reverse transcription using random hexamers. One entry per CDR3 protein results from TCRdb running MiXCR on the immunoSEQ multiplex PCR reads. The sample yields 140,000 to 150,000 distinct CDR3 sequences, about 95% seen once. Germline CDR1 reads SGHRS; CDR2 reads YFSETQ. V was clipped by 1 base and J by 5 bases, with 15 bases between them. The CDR3 has 15 residues.

Sequencing was performed on CD4+ T cells from PBMCs. The source is a human donor with multiple sclerosis. The chain carries TRBV5-1 and TRBJ2-5; D might be TRBD2 (5 bases). CDR3 DNA: TGCGCCAGCAGCTTGTATCAACCTAGCAGTGAGACCCAGTACTTC. This codes for CASSLYQPSSETQYF.